The rows below give T cell receptor beta chains drawn from one sample of a study of CD8+CD57+ T cells in acquired aplastic anemia. TCRdb used MiXCR to reprocess the reads, holding one entry per CDR3 protein. Here the sample spans roughly 290,000 distinct CDR3 sequences, about three fifths being singletons. Sequenced material: sorted CD4+, CD8+, or CD8+CD57+ T cells (not recorded which) from PBMCs. The source of these receptors is a human donor with aplastic anemia. Both conserved end residues are part of each CDR3. D genes are given only for firm matches. The size entry is marked missing in some rows and otherwise reads once, few, many or a size class.

j_gene	v_gene	d_gene	abundance	CDR3nt	CDR3aa
TRBJ1-4	TRBV5-6	.	many	TGTGCCAGCAGCTTGGACAGAAAGAATGAAAAACTGTTTTTT	CASSLDRKNEKLFF
TRBJ2-7	TRBV19	.	.	TGTGCCAGTAGTATATTTGGCGGGCCCTACGAGCAGTACTTC	CASSIFGGPYEQYF
TRBJ2-5	TRBV20-1	.	.	TGCAGTGCTAGACACCGATGGGGGGCCCGAGAGACCCAGTACTTC	CSARHRWGARETQYF
TRBJ2-6	TRBV2	.	.	TGTGCCAGAAGGACCGGGACAGGGGCCAACGTCCTGACTTTC	CARRTGTGANVLTF
TRBJ1-3	TRBV27	.	many	TGTGCCAGCAGGGCGCAGAGGGGGGACACCATATATTTT	CASRAQRGDTIYF
TRBJ1-4	TRBV2	.	.	TGTGCCAGCAGGGACCCGGGGACGGATGAAAAACTGTTTTTT	CASRDPGTDEKLFF
TRBJ1-1	TRBV2	.	.	TGTGCCAGCAGTGGCGAAACAGGGACTGAAGCTTTCTTT	CASSGETGTEAFF
TRBJ2-7	TRBV20-1	.	.	TGCAGTGCTAGAGATCCCGGCAGGGGAACCTACGAGCAGTACTTC	CSARDPGRGTYEQYF
TRBJ2-7	TRBV24-1	TRBD1	.	TGTGCCACCAGTGTTGCCGGGACAGGGACCTACGAGCAGTACTTC	CATSVAGTGTYEQYF
TRBJ2-5	TRBV10-3	TRBD2	.	TGTGCCAGCACCGGGACTAGCGGCCAAGAGACCCAGTACTTC	CASTGTSGQETQYF
TRBJ1-1	TRBV5-1	.	.	TGCGCCAGCAGCTTGGCCCCAGAAAACACTGAAGCTTTCTTT	CASSLAPENTEAFF
TRBJ1-5	TRBV5-5	.	.	TGTGCCAGCAGCTTGGTTTTCGGGGAAGAGGGTCATTTT	CASSLVFGEEGHF
TRBJ2-7	TRBV2	.	.	TGTGCCAGCAGTTTCGGGACACCGAACTACGAGCAGTACTTC	CASSFGTPNYEQYF
TRBJ1-1	TRBV6-6	.	many	TGTGCCAGCAGACAGCCCGGTGGGGTCACTGAAGCTTTCTTT	CASRQPGGVTEAFF
TRBJ1-6	TRBV15	.	.	TGTGCCACGGGGAGGGGTATTTCGCTGGGAGATTCACCCCTCCACTTT	CATGRGISLGDSPLHF
TRBJ2-7	TRBV29-1	.	.	TGCAGCGTTGACGTGGAAAGCTCCTACGAGCAGTACTTC	CSVDVESSYEQYF
TRBJ2-3	TRBV6-4	TRBD1	.	TGTGCCAGTACGACAGGGTCCCTTCATTTTACGCAGTATTTT	CASTTGSLHFTQYF
TRBJ2-1	TRBV2	TRBD1	.	TGTGCCAGCAGGCCCGGGACAGGGATCAATGAGCAGTTCTTC	CASRPGTGINEQFF
TRBJ2-7	TRBV20-1	TRBD2	.	TGCAGTGCTCTTCAGCGGGAGAAGTACGAGCAGTACTTC	CSALQREKYEQYF
TRBJ2-5	TRBV9	.	.	TGTGCCAGCAGCGTCGGGACCTCCTCCCGGGAGACCCAGTACTTC	CASSVGTSSRETQYF
TRBJ2-7	TRBV2	.	few	TGTGCCAGCAGCGAACAGGGTCTGACTTCGGGGGAGCAGTACTTC	CASSEQGLTSGEQYF
TRBJ2-2	TRBV6-6	.	many	TGTGCCAGCAGTTATCAGACAACGAACACCGGGGAGCTGTTTTTT	CASSYQTTNTGELFF
TRBJ1-2	TRBV3-1	.	.	TGTGCCAGCAGCCAATCCGTCGTCCGGGATAACTATGGCTACACCTTC	CASSQSVVRDNYGYTF
TRBJ1-2	TRBV12-3/TRBV12-4	.	.	TGTGCCAGCAGTTTGTTCGGTATGGGCTACACCTTC	CASSLFGMGYTF
TRBJ1-4	TRBV5-1	.	.	TGCGCCAGCAGCTTAGGTGACAGATCAACTAATGAAAAACTGTTTTTT	CASSLGDRSTNEKLFF
TRBJ2-5	TRBV2	.	.	TGTGCCAGCAGTGAAATAGGGGGGGAGACCCAGTACTTC	CASSEIGGETQYF
TRBJ2-1	TRBV7-3	.	.	TGTGCCAGCAGCTCGGGGTCTTGCAATGAGCAGTTCTTC	CASSSGSCNEQFF
TRBJ2-5	TRBV5-1	.	many	TGCGCCAGCAGCACCTTTCCGGGGGCGGAAGAGACCCAGTACTTC	CASSTFPGAEETQYF
TRBJ1-3	TRBV5-1	.	few	TGCGCCAGCAGCTTGGCCCCGGGTGGCGGAAACACCATATATTTT	CASSLAPGGGNTIYF
TRBJ1-2	TRBV10-3	TRBD1	.	TGTGCCATCAGTGAGGGGGCAGGGGGCAATCTTGGCTACACCTTC	CAISEGAGGNLGYTF
TRBJ1-1	TRBV14	.	many	TGTGCCAGCAGCCAAGAAGGTACACACACTGAAGCTTTCTTT	CASSQEGTHTEAFF
TRBJ2-2	TRBV5-1	TRBD2	.	TGCGCCAGCAGGGGACTAGCGGAGACTGGGGAGCTGTTTTTT	CASRGLAETGELFF
TRBJ2-2	TRBV2	.	.	TGTGCCAGCAGTGATAGGGTTAACACCGGGGAGCTGTTTTTT	CASSDRVNTGELFF